The 18 T cell receptor beta chains below all came from one sample that was sequenced in a study of blood T cell repertoires in COVID-19. Using immunoSEQ multiplex PCR, the repertoire was profiled, and TCRdb retains in-frame clones only, with some absent. The sample holds about 90,000 clones, about 85% seen once. The sample comprised peripheral blood. The source is a man aged 45 to 65 with acute or convalescent COVID-19.

The chain links TRBV18 to TRBJ2-1; possible D gene TRBD2, 6 bases. Germline values: CDR1 KGHSH, CDR2 LQKENI. This CDR3 contains 15 residues. Trimming took 0 bases from V and 9 from J, leaving 15 bases between them. The CDR3 bases are TGTGCCAGCTCACCACCGGTTGGAGGGGTCGGTGAGCAGTTCTTC. This gives the protein CASSPPVGGVGEQFF.

The chain carries TRBV29-1 and TRBJ1-2, with 9 bases matching TRBD1. V dropped 5 bases and J dropped 5; count of bases not matched to a gene: 6. The germline CDR1 and CDR2 sequences are SQVTM and ANQGSEA. CDR3 size: 13 residues. CDR3 DNA: TGCAGCGTTCAGACAGGGGGAGGGTATGGCTACACCTTC. It yields the protein CSVQTGGGYGYTF.

The chain couples TRBV5-1 to TRBJ1-5, with D maybe TRBD1 (6 bases). Trimming took off 0 bases at V and 5 bases at J, with 12 bases between the two ends. CDR3 length: 15 amino acids. The germline V gene encodes CDR1 SGHRS and CDR2 YFSETQ. This CDR3 reads CASSLEGQGDQPQHF. CDR3 DNA sequence: TGCGCCAGCAGCTTGGAGGGACAAGGCGATCAGCCCCAGCATTTT.

The chain joins TRBV7-2 to TRBJ1-1, with D possibly matching TRBD1 (5 bases). V was trimmed by 5 bases and J by 1 base, leaving 14 bases between them. The CDR3 spans 15 residues. Germline V gene data show CDR1 as SGHTA and CDR2 as FQGNSA. The CDR3 region has the DNA TGTGCCAGCAGCGCCGTTTGGGGGGGGAACACTGAAGCTTTCTTT. Its protein product is CASSAVWGGNTEAFF.

At least ten counts were recorded for this clone. The chain is built from TRBV19 and TRBJ1-2; the D gene is possibly TRBD1 (6 bases). V lost 3 bases to trimming and J lost 8 bases, with 16 bases between them. The CDR3 consists of 14 residues. CDR1 and CDR2 from the germline V gene are LNHDA and SQIVND (reference sequence). In nucleotides, the CDR3 is TGTGCCAGTAGTATTCCTACAGGGAGCTCGGGCTACACCTTC. Its protein product is CASSIPTGSSGYTF.

V and J are TRBV15 and TRBJ1-2; 8 bases line up with TRBD1. The CDR3 runs to 14 residues. J was trimmed by 4 bases and V by 4 bases; bases with no gene match: 5. Germline CDR1 is LNHNV and CDR2 is YYDKDF (reference sequence). Here the CDR3 reads CATSTTGGAYGYTF. CDR3 DNA sequence: TGTGCCACCAGCACTACAGGGGGGGCCTATGGCTACACCTTC.

The V gene is TRBV6-2 or TRBV6-3, the J gene TRBJ2-4; TRBD2 matches at 9 bases. The germline gives CDR1 MNHEY, CDR2 SVGEGT. The junction had 12 bases not matched to a gene; V was cut back by 6 bases and J by 6 bases. The CDR3 is 16 residues long. The CDR3 reads CASSPGHLAGINIQYF. The CDR3 bases are TGTGCCAGCAGCCCGGGGCACCTAGCGGGGATAAACATTCAGTACTTC.

The chain has TRBV28 and TRBJ2-7; 8 bases line up with TRBD2. Germline V gives CDR1 MDHEN, CDR2 SYDVKM. The J segment lost 2 bases and the V segment lost 1 base, leaving 4 bases of the junction unmatched. CDR3 length: 15 amino acids. In DNA form, the CDR3 reads TGTGCCAGCAGTTTATATGCGGGAGGTACCTACGAGCAGTACTTC. Translated: CASSLYAGGTYEQYF.

The CDR3 protein is CASHQAGDQSNTEAFF. The CDR3 DNA sequence: TGTGCCAGTCACCAGGCAGGGGACCAGTCGAACACTGAAGCTTTCTTT. The V gene is TRBV19, the J gene TRBJ1-1; possibly TRBD1 for D (6 bases). Trimming removed 8 bases from V and 1 base from J, with 20 bases in between. Per germline, CDR1 LNHDA and CDR2 SQIVND (reference sequence). This CDR3 contains 16 residues.

This clone was counted only a few times. The genes are TRBV7-6 and TRBJ1-3; 8 nucleotides agree with TRBD1. J lost 4 bases, V lost 4 bases, and 6 bases had no gene match. CDR3 length: 15 amino acids. Germline V gene data show CDR1 as SGHVS and CDR2 as FNYEAQ. The chain's CDR3 is CASSSIRTGGNTIYF. DNA of the CDR3: TGTGCCAGCAGCTCCATACGGACAGGGGGAAACACCATATATTTT.

The chain combines TRBV5-1 with TRBJ2-5; 14 bases match TRBD2. V dropped 4 bases and J dropped 0; count of bases not matched to a gene: 5. Germline loops: CDR1 SGHRS, CDR2 YFSETQ. This CDR3 is built from 17 residues. The CDR3 DNA reads as TGCGCCAGCAGCACGGGACTAGCGGGAGTCAACCAAGAGACCCAGTACTTC. Amino acid sequence: CASSTGLAGVNQETQYF.

The chain carries TRBV28 and TRBJ2-3, with 9 bases lining up with TRBD1. The germline V gene encodes CDR1 MDHEN and CDR2 SYDVKM. The CDR3 loop spans 16 amino acids. V shed 6 bases and J 6 bases; nucleotides not matched to a gene: 13. CDR3 coding DNA: TGTGCCAGCAGGACAGCTGCCGGGACAGGGTCGGATACGCAGTATTTT. This sequence encodes CASRTAAGTGSDTQYF.

The rearrangement links TRBV15 to TRBJ2-3; D possibly corresponds to TRBD2 (5 bases). Trimming left V 5 bases short and J 6 bases short, with 15 bases between. This CDR3 has 14 amino acids. CDR1 and CDR2 (germline): LNHNV, YYDKDF (reference sequence). CDR3 sequence reads: CATSPRGSGDTQYF. The CDR3 coding sequence is TGTGCCACCAGCCCCAGAGGGAGTGGGGATACGCAGTATTTT.

CDR3 region: CASSKPLQGTTYEQYF. The CDR3 nucleotides are TGTGCCAGCAGCAAACCCCTCCAGGGAACTACCTACGAGCAGTACTTC. J is TRBJ2-7 and V is TRBV21-1; the D segment call TRBD1 is taken from the table without a DNA check. TRBV21-1 is a listed pseudogene. This CDR3 has 16 residues.

V and J are TRBV6-1 and TRBJ1-2; D ambiguous. CDR1 is MNHNS and CDR2 is SASEGT in the germline V gene. This CDR3 is built from 14 residues. The V end lost 2 bases, the J end lost 5 bases, and 12 bases lay between the germline ends. CDR3: CASSEWESGYGYTF. In nucleotides, the CDR3 is TGTGCCAGCAGTGAATGGGAATCGGGGTATGGCTACACCTTC.

This chain joins TRBV7-7 and TRBJ2-3, with TRBD2 matching 7 bases. V was pared by 2 bases and J by 3 bases, with 14 bases of the junction left unmatched. The CDR3 is 18 residues long. Germline V gene sequence: CDR1 SSHAT, CDR2 FNYEAQ (reference sequence). The CDR3 coding sequence is TGTGCCAGCAGCTTACGACCCGCGGGGGTTTTCTCTACAGATACGCAGTATTTT. Amino acid sequence: CASSLRPAGVFSTDTQYF.

The sample holds a few counts of this clone. The chain joins TRBV28 to TRBJ1-3, with D unclear. Germline V lookup: CDR1 MDHEN, CDR2 SYDVKM. There are 16 residues in the CDR3. Deletions cut 4 bases from V and 0 bases from J, with 13 bases between. CDR3: CASSSPPRSSGNTIYF. The CDR3 DNA is TGTGCCAGCAGTTCCCCCCCCCGGTCCTCTGGAAACACCATATATTTT.

The table lists this clone with a few counts. CDR3 nucleotide sequence: TGTGCCAGCAGCTTAGGTGGCAGGGGGTACGAGCAGTACTTC. Protein product: CASSLGGRGYEQYF. This chain connects TRBV7-2 to TRBJ2-7, with 7 bases that match TRBD1. This CDR3 has 14 amino acids. V shed 1 base, J shed 4 bases, and the junction held 4 bases outside the gene matches. The germline V gene has CDR1 SGHTA and CDR2 FQGNSA.